The sequence of this TCR beta chain was determined in a study of cytomegalovirus exposure and HLA in healthy donors. Study results and caveats: Earlier results showed most TCR beta V segments being productive about 87% or about 30% of the time.

The PCR was carried out with 60 Vbeta primers and 13 Jbeta primers. Measured with immunoSEQ multiplex PCR; TCRdb has only the in-frame clones, and not every one. This sample has roughly 120,000 clones, with roughly 80% found just once. On this clone itself: Its antigen is unknown.

This CDR3 spans 13 amino acids. V gave up 6 bases and J gave up 3 bases, with 11 bases separating them. Per germline, CDR1 WSHSY and CDR2 SAAADI. The chain is built from TRBV10-2 and TRBJ1-1, with D possibly being TRBD1 (6 bases). This clonotype originated in a man over 45 in good health and CMV-seronegative. The sequenced sample was PBMCs. The CDR3 DNA is TGCGCCAGCAGGAGGGGGGGAGACACTGAAGCTTTCTTT. Protein product: CASRRGGDTEAFF.